Detailed here is one T cell receptor (beta chain). TCRdb ran MiXCR on the 5' RACE reads and lists one entry per CDR3 protein. The sample contains fewer than 400,000 distinct CDR3 sequences, 15% to 20% of which appear only once. These data belong to a study of T-cell memory formation after mild COVID-19. The V gene's germline CDR1 is SQVTM and CDR2 ANQGSEA. V shed 2 bases and J shed 5 bases, with 3 bases lying between them. This CDR3 is 11 amino acids long. The specimen sequenced was PBMCs or a T cell subset sorted from them (not recorded which). The chain couples TRBV29-1 to TRBJ2-2; D remains unclear. The sequence derives from a man aged 18 to 29 who had mild COVID-19 (a few samples of this study predate the infection). Cell type and time point are not known. For the CDR3, the DNA is TGCAGCGTTGAAAAGACCGGGGAGCTGTTTTTT. Protein sequence: CSVEKTGELFF.